This T cell receptor beta chain was sequenced for a study of patients and donors after allogeneic stem cell transplantation. A few counts support this clonotype. Germline V gene lookup returns CDR1 MGHRA and CDR2 YSYEKL. The CDR3 loop spans 17 amino acids. V trimming: 3 bases; J trimming: 2 bases; junction bases outside the gene matches: 9. Each CDR3 protein is one row after TCRdb ran MiXCR on the RT-PCR reads. The repertoire consists of approximately 170,000 distinct CDR3 sequences, with 30% occurring once and the leading ten covering 3.2%. This clonotype was obtained from a human donor who was either an allogeneic HSCT recipient or a stem cell or donor lymphocyte infusion donor (not recorded which). It is not recorded whose cells these are; they may come from a transplant donor. The chain has TRBV4-1 and TRBJ2-7; 11 bases align to TRBD2. Sample: blood, either unsorted or a sorted T cell fraction (not recorded which). The DNA for the CDR3 is TGCGCCAGCAGCCACTCTCAAACTAGCGGGGGTACCTACGAGCAGTACTTC. Encoded protein: CASSHSQTSGGTYEQYF.